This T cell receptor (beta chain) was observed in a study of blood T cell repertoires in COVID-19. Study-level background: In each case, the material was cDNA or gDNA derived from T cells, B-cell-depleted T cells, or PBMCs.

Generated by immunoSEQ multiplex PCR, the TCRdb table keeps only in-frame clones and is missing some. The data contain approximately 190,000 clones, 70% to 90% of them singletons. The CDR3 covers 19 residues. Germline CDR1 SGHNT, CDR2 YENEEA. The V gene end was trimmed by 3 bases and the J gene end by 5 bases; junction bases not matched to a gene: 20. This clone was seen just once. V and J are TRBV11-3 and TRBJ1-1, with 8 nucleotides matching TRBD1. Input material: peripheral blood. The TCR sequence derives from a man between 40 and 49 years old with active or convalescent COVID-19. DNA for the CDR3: TGTGCCAGCAGCTTCCGCGGGGGCAGGGGGCTAAAAAGGGGTACTGAAGCTTTCTTT. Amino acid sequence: CASSFRGGRGLKRGTEAFF.